These T cell receptor beta chains were read from a single sample in a study of T cell responses to AZD1222 COVID-19 vaccine. Using immunoSEQ multiplex PCR, the repertoire was profiled, and TCRdb retains in-frame clones only, with some absent. The sample includes about 48,000 clones, 70% to 90% of them seen just once. The sample consisted of peripheral blood, taken 28 days after the second AZD1222 dose. The receptors stem from an adult who received the AZD1222 COVID-19 vaccine. CDR3s include the opening cysteine and the closing phenylalanine or tryptophan. Each record gives: CDR3 length, J gene, clone size, D gene, V gene, CDR3 protein, CDR3 DNA. D genes are given only for firm matches. Expanded clones get a size class; other rows say once, few or many, or leave the size out.

cdr3_length: 14; j_call: TRBJ2-7; clone_size: NA; d_call: TRBD1; v_call: TRBV7-2; cdr3_aa: CASSFGQGNYEQYF; cdr3_nt: TGTGCCAGCAGCTTCGGACAGGGGAACTACGAGCAGTACTTC
cdr3_length: 16; j_call: TRBJ2-2; clone_size: NA; d_call: NA; v_call: TRBV5-5; cdr3_aa: CASSRSRGTATGELFF; cdr3_nt: TGTGCCAGCAGCCGATCCCGAGGGACGGCCACCGGGGAGCTGTTTTTT
cdr3_length: 16; j_call: TRBJ2-3; clone_size: once; d_call: TRBD1; v_call: TRBV19; cdr3_aa: CASSYLGGPSTDTQYF; cdr3_nt: TGTGCCAGTAGTTACTTAGGGGGCCCTAGCACAGATACGCAGTATTTT
cdr3_length: 14; j_call: TRBJ1-3; clone_size: once; d_call: NA; v_call: TRBV28; cdr3_aa: CASTPRSAGNTIYF; cdr3_nt: TGTGCCAGCACCCCTCGCTCGGCGGGAAACACCATATATTTT
cdr3_length: 15; j_call: TRBJ1-1; clone_size: NA; d_call: NA; v_call: TRBV6-2/TRBV6-3; cdr3_aa: CASSYGQRTNTEAFF; cdr3_nt: TGTGCCAGCAGTTACGGCCAGAGGACGAACACTGAAGCTTTCTTT
cdr3_length: 15; j_call: TRBJ2-1; clone_size: NA; d_call: NA; v_call: TRBV5-1; cdr3_aa: CASSLAVIQGNEQFF; cdr3_nt: TGCGCCAGCAGCTTGGCGGTCATCCAGGGCAATGAGCAGTTCTTC
cdr3_length: 16; j_call: TRBJ2-7; clone_size: NA; d_call: TRBD2; v_call: TRBV10-3; cdr3_aa: CAISDQLAGGSREQYF; cdr3_nt: TGTGCCATCAGTGACCAACTAGCGGGAGGGTCGCGAGAGCAGTACTTC
cdr3_length: 13; j_call: TRBJ1-5; clone_size: few; d_call: NA; v_call: TRBV3-1/TRBV3-2; cdr3_aa: CASSAGEDQPQHF; cdr3_nt: TGTGCCAGCAGCGCAGGGGAAGATCAGCCCCAGCATTTT
cdr3_length: 15; j_call: TRBJ2-7; clone_size: NA; d_call: NA; v_call: TRBV29-1; cdr3_aa: CSVIGPGGFSYEQYF; cdr3_nt: TGCAGCGTTATAGGGCCAGGGGGGTTCTCCTACGAGCAGTACTTC
cdr3_length: 12; j_call: TRBJ1-2; clone_size: NA; d_call: NA; v_call: TRBV11-1; cdr3_aa: CASSFDEYDYTF; cdr3_nt: TGTGCCAGCAGCTTTGACGAGTATGACTACACCTTC
cdr3_length: 14; j_call: TRBJ2-5; clone_size: once; d_call: TRBD2; v_call: TRBV6-5; cdr3_aa: CASSSGRGQETQYF; cdr3_nt: TGTGCCAGCAGTTCCGGGAGGGGGCAAGAGACCCAGTACTTC
cdr3_length: 19; j_call: TRBJ2-1; clone_size: NA; d_call: TRBD2; v_call: TRBV7-6; cdr3_aa: CASSLVSTGTSDLRGEQFF; cdr3_nt: TGTGCCAGCAGCTTAGTTTCGACCGGGACTAGCGACCTTCGGGGTGAGCAGTTCTTC
cdr3_length: 13; j_call: TRBJ2-7; clone_size: few; d_call: NA; v_call: TRBV11-2; cdr3_aa: CASSLEMDYEQYF; cdr3_nt: TGTGCCAGCAGCTTAGAGATGGACTACGAGCAGTACTTC
cdr3_length: 14; j_call: TRBJ2-3; clone_size: NA; d_call: NA; v_call: TRBV9; cdr3_aa: CASSARGQSDTQYF; cdr3_nt: TGTGCCAGCAGCGCACGCGGGCAGAGCGATACGCAGTATTTT
cdr3_length: 14; j_call: TRBJ1-6; clone_size: NA; d_call: NA; v_call: TRBV19; cdr3_aa: CASTYSGVDSPLHF; cdr3_nt: TGTGCCAGTACTTACAGTGGCGTTGATTCACCCCTCCACTTT
cdr3_length: 14; j_call: TRBJ1-2; clone_size: few; d_call: TRBD1; v_call: TRBV18; cdr3_aa: CASSPPGQFLGYTF; cdr3_nt: TGTGCCAGCTCACCACCGGGACAGTTTCTTGGCTACACCTTC
cdr3_length: 14; j_call: TRBJ2-5; clone_size: NA; d_call: TRBD1; v_call: TRBV3-1/TRBV3-2; cdr3_aa: CASSGTGRGETQYF; cdr3_nt: TGTGCCAGCAGTGGGACAGGGAGGGGTGAGACCCAGTACTTC
cdr3_length: 17; j_call: TRBJ1-5; clone_size: once; d_call: TRBD1; v_call: TRBV10-3; cdr3_aa: CAISEGGGRGLDQPQHF; cdr3_nt: TGTGCCATCAGTGAGGGTGGAGGCAGGGGGCTCGATCAGCCCCAGCATTTT
cdr3_length: 16; j_call: TRBJ2-7; clone_size: NA; d_call: TRBD1; v_call: TRBV27; cdr3_aa: CASSPQTGGLSYEQYF; cdr3_nt: TGTGCCAGCAGTCCACAGACAGGGGGCCTCTCCTACGAGCAGTACTTC
cdr3_length: 17; j_call: TRBJ2-1; clone_size: NA; d_call: TRBD2; v_call: TRBV6-2/TRBV6-3; cdr3_aa: CASSYRGGTSGTNEQFF; cdr3_nt: TGTGCCAGCAGTTATAGGGGGGGGACTAGCGGGACCAATGAGCAGTTCTTC
cdr3_length: 14; j_call: TRBJ2-5; clone_size: NA; d_call: NA; v_call: TRBV9; cdr3_aa: CASSVGQGPETQYF; cdr3_nt: TGTGCCAGCAGCGTAGGGCAGGGCCCAGAGACCCAGTACTTC
cdr3_length: 12; j_call: TRBJ1-2; clone_size: NA; d_call: NA; v_call: TRBV20-1; cdr3_aa: CSASNSNYGYTF; cdr3_nt: TGCAGTGCTAGTAACAGTAACTATGGCTACACCTTC
cdr3_length: 13; j_call: TRBJ1-3; clone_size: few; d_call: NA; v_call: TRBV5-1; cdr3_aa: CASSLGVGNTIYF; cdr3_nt: TGCGCCAGCAGCCTTGGGGTGGGAAACACCATATATTTT
cdr3_length: 15; j_call: TRBJ2-1; clone_size: NA; d_call: NA; v_call: TRBV7-9; cdr3_aa: CASTPRERAYNEQFF; cdr3_nt: TGTGCCAGTACCCCCCGAGAGCGCGCCTACAATGAGCAGTTCTTC
cdr3_length: 14; j_call: TRBJ1-1; clone_size: NA; d_call: TRBD1; v_call: TRBV15; cdr3_aa: CATSMTGVGTEAFF; cdr3_nt: TGTGCCACCAGCATGACAGGGGTAGGAACTGAAGCTTTCTTT
cdr3_length: 13; j_call: TRBJ2-7; clone_size: NA; d_call: NA; v_call: TRBV7-3; cdr3_aa: CASSFGRGLEQYF; cdr3_nt: TGTGCCAGCAGCTTTGGGAGGGGGCTTGAGCAGTACTTC
cdr3_length: 15; j_call: TRBJ2-1; clone_size: NA; d_call: NA; v_call: TRBV28; cdr3_aa: CASSLPAATYNEQFF; cdr3_nt: TGTGCCAGCAGTTTACCAGCAGCTACCTACAATGAGCAGTTCTTC
cdr3_length: 17; j_call: TRBJ2-7; clone_size: NA; d_call: NA; v_call: TRBV12-2; cdr3_aa: CASRPFFPGLFPYEQYF; cdr3_nt: TGTGCAAGTCGACCATTTTTTCCGGGATTGTTCCCCTACGAGCAGTACTTC
cdr3_length: 13; j_call: TRBJ2-4; clone_size: NA; d_call: NA; v_call: TRBV29-1; cdr3_aa: CSVEISRTNIQYF; cdr3_nt: TGCAGCGTTGAAATTAGCCGGACCAACATTCAGTACTTC
cdr3_length: 16; j_call: TRBJ1-3; clone_size: NA; d_call: NA; v_call: TRBV4-3; cdr3_aa: CASSQDGAGGGNTIYF; cdr3_nt: TGCGCCAGCAGCCAAGATGGGGCAGGCGGAGGAAACACCATATATTTT
cdr3_length: 14; j_call: TRBJ2-7; clone_size: NA; d_call: TRBD2; v_call: TRBV19; cdr3_aa: CASSISGSVYEQYF; cdr3_nt: TGTGCCAGTAGTATTAGCGGGAGTGTCTACGAGCAGTACTTC
cdr3_length: 13; j_call: TRBJ2-3; clone_size: NA; d_call: NA; v_call: TRBV5-8; cdr3_aa: CASSLDYTDTQYF; cdr3_nt: TGTGCCAGCAGCTTGGACTACACAGATACGCAGTATTTT
cdr3_length: 16; j_call: TRBJ2-3; clone_size: NA; d_call: TRBD2; v_call: TRBV6-4; cdr3_aa: CASSPSGEGQADTQYF; cdr3_nt: TGTGCCAGCAGCCCTAGCGGGGAGGGCCAGGCAGATACGCAGTATTTT
cdr3_length: 15; j_call: TRBJ2-1; clone_size: NA; d_call: NA; v_call: TRBV28; cdr3_aa: CASDRWGDDYNEQFF; cdr3_nt: TGTGCCAGCGATAGGTGGGGGGATGACTACAATGAGCAGTTCTTC
cdr3_length: 11; j_call: TRBJ2-7; clone_size: NA; d_call: NA; v_call: TRBV19; cdr3_aa: CASSHELEQYF; cdr3_nt: TGTGCCAGTAGTCATGAACTCGAGCAGTACTTC
cdr3_length: 13; j_call: TRBJ1-5; clone_size: NA; d_call: TRBD1; v_call: TRBV19; cdr3_aa: CASGQGFYQPQHF; cdr3_nt: TGTGCCAGTGGACAGGGGTTTTATCAGCCCCAGCATTTT
cdr3_length: 12; j_call: TRBJ2-3; clone_size: NA; d_call: NA; v_call: TRBV12-3/TRBV12-4; cdr3_aa: CASSRGLDTQYF; cdr3_nt: TGTGCCAGCAGCCGAGGGTTAGATACGCAGTATTTT
cdr3_length: 16; j_call: TRBJ1-6; clone_size: NA; d_call: NA; v_call: TRBV19; cdr3_aa: CASSQRMSSYNSPLHF; cdr3_nt: TGTGCCAGTAGCCAGCGGATGAGCTCCTATAATTCACCCCTCCACTTT